Each of the 23 T cell receptor beta chains below was sequenced from the same sample in a study of human T cells and chemical hapten exposure. Time point given: patch test 1, 2 weeks after DPC sensitization. As to treatment: therapeutic diphenylcyclopropenone sensitization with weekly scalp DPC. Using its own MiXCR run on the RACE reads, TCRdb lists one record per CDR3 protein. The table has about 360,000 distinct CDR3 sequences, roughly 6.9% seen once; the top ten hold roughly 7.9%. Sequencing used whole blood, obtained in connection with sensitization to the hapten diphenylcyclopropenone (DPC). Every receptor here comes from a young woman with alopecia areata. Some clones in this sample may be carry-over from other donors' samples.

The J gene is TRBJ1-3, the V gene TRBV7-6; the D gene is possibly TRBD1 (5 bases). From germline, CDR1 is SGHVS and CDR2 FNYEAQ. V was pared by 5 bases and J by 3 bases, with 14 bases between. The CDR3 spans 15 residues. The CDR3 loop reads CASSATGGGGNTIYF. The DNA for the CDR3 is TGTGCCAGCAGCGCGACTGGGGGGGGTGGAAACACCATATATTTT.

This clonotype was seen only a few times. The CDR3 spells CASSQPYRGTINEKLFF. Written as DNA, the CDR3 is TGCGCCAGCAGCCAACCATACAGGGGAACTATTAATGAAAAACTGTTTTTT. This chain connects TRBV4-1 to TRBJ1-4, with 7 bases aligning to TRBD1. The CDR3 extends over 17 amino acids. The V and J ends lost 2 bases and 4 bases, in that order; junction bases with no gene match: 10. The germline CDR1 and CDR2 sequences are MGHRA and YSYEKL.

J is TRBJ2-3 and V is TRBV24-1; D is possibly TRBD2 (5 bases). This CDR3 region has 13 residues. The V end was cut by 0 bases, the J end by 10 bases, with 10 bases between. Germline V gives CDR1 KGHDR, CDR2 SFDVKD. The CDR3 reads CATSDLQEGAQYF. The CDR3 DNA follows: TGTGCCACCAGTGATTTGCAAGAGGGAGCGCAGTATTTT.

This clonotype was counted at least ten times. This rearrangement joins TRBV15 to TRBJ1-2; D perhaps matches TRBD1 (6 bases). Germline CDR1 and CDR2: LNHNV and YYDKDF (reference sequence). V shed 3 bases and J shed 8 bases, with 19 bases lying between them. CDR3 size: 15 residues. CDR3 nucleotide sequence: TGTGCCACCAGCAGTCTCCAAAGGGGGTATTGGGGCTACACCTTC. Protein: CATSSLQRGYWGYTF.

The CDR3 here is CSAGVANYEQYF. CDR3 bases: TGCAGTGCGGGGGTTGCGAACTACGAGCAGTACTTC. The rearrangement links TRBV20-1 to TRBJ2-7; tentatively, D is TRBD1 or TRBD2 (5 bases each). Germline CDR1 and CDR2: DFQATT and SNEGSKA (reference sequence). Trimming stripped 6 bases from V and 3 bases from J, with 12 bases between. This CDR3 is 12 amino acids long.

The V call is TRBV27, the J call TRBJ1-1; D not certain. Germline CDR1 reads MNHEY; CDR2 reads SMNVEV (reference sequence). There are 14 residues in the CDR3. V was shortened by 6 bases and J by 1 base, with 12 bases between the two germline ends. CDR3 sequence (DNA): TGTGCCAGCAGCCCCTCGTGGCAGAACACTGAAGCTTTCTTT. Translated, it gives CASSPSWQNTEAFF.

This clonotype was seen at least ten times. The V call is TRBV29-1, the J call TRBJ2-3; 7 bases are a match to TRBD2. This CDR3 is built from 14 residues. Per the germline V gene, CDR1 is SQVTM and CDR2 is ANQGSEA. The V segment lost 7 bases and the J segment 5 bases; nucleotides outside the gene matches: 12. CDR3: CSAGLGPSGDTQYF. As DNA, the CDR3 is TGCAGCGCCGGACTAGGACCTTCAGGAGATACGCAGTATTTT.

This clonotype was detected a few times. In DNA, the CDR3 is TGTGCCAGCAGTTATCGGGGTTTTAGTCAGCCCCAGCATTTT. Translation: CASSYRGFSQPQHF. The chain links TRBV6-2 or TRBV6-3 to TRBJ1-5, with D uncertain. Germline-derived CDR1 and CDR2 are MNHEY and SVGEGT. V lost 3 bases to trimming and J lost 6 bases, with 12 bases between them. This CDR3 is built from 14 residues.

This clonotype was found many times. V and J are TRBV5-5 and TRBJ1-5; possible D gene TRBD1, 6 bases. The germline CDR1 and CDR2 sequences are SGHKS and YYEKEE (reference sequence). The CDR3 sequence is 17 residues long. The ends were cut back, 3 bases at V and 6 bases at J, with 22 bases in the middle. DNA for the CDR3: TGTGCCAGCAGCTCCCAAGTGGGCAGGGGTGTTCGTCAGCCCCAGCATTTT. Its translation is CASSSQVGRGVRQPQHF.

This clonotype was seen many times. CDR3 sequence (DNA): TGTGCCAGCAGCCGTGGAGGGGTCAATGAGCAGTTCTTC. Its translation is CASSRGGVNEQFF. The chain combines TRBV7-2 with TRBJ2-1, with D possibly TRBD2 on 6 matching bases. Trimming cost V 5 bases and J 6 bases, with 11 bases left between them. The germline V gene encodes CDR1 SGHTA and CDR2 FQGNSA. CDR3 length equals 13 residues.

This clonotype has just a few counts. The chain links TRBV20-1 to TRBJ2-7; 7 nucleotides agree with TRBD1. CDR3 length: 15 amino acids. Germline V gene lookup returns CDR1 DFQATT and CDR2 SNEGSKA (reference sequence). V lost 0 bases to trimming and J lost 4 bases; unmatched junction nucleotides: 9. CDR3 amino acids: CSARDHWTGRYEQYF. The CDR3 DNA follows: TGCAGTGCTAGAGATCATTGGACAGGACGGTACGAGCAGTACTTC.

The genes are TRBV4-2 and TRBJ1-1; no reliable D call. The CDR3 is 14 amino acids. CDR1 and CDR2 from the germline V gene are LGHNA and YNFKEQ. V gave up 4 bases and J gave up 1 base, with 10 bases separating them. CDR3 DNA sequence: TGTGCCAGCAGCCCACAAGAGTGGAACACTGAAGCTTTCTTT. Its translation is CASSPQEWNTEAFF.

This clonotype was counted at least ten times. V and J are TRBV29-1 and TRBJ2-7; perhaps D is TRBD1 or TRBD2 (6 bases each). Per the germline V gene, CDR1 is SQVTM and CDR2 is ANQGSEA. The germline V and J ends were trimmed by 4 bases and 6 bases, with 19 bases remaining between them. The CDR3 runs 14 residues. The CDR3 loop is CSVVPGDSRGEQYF. As DNA, the CDR3 is TGCAGCGTTGTTCCGGGGGACTCCAGGGGCGAGCAGTACTTC.

This clonotype was counted between two and nine times. It is unclear where the CDR3 begins or ends on the DNA, so no DNA is shown, and the CDR3 is as TCRdb lists it. This CDR3 is CARGLLRAVLRAGQGAYEQYF. This chain joins TRBV27 and TRBJ2-7; TRBD1 is taken as the D call from the table, unchecked against the DNA. Germline CDR1 MNHEY, CDR2 SMNVEV (reference sequence). The CDR3 adds up to 21 amino acids, both ends counted.

J is TRBJ1-2 and V is TRBV9; the D is unclear. Germline lookup yields CDR1 SGDLS and CDR2 YYNGEE. V dropped 0 bases and J dropped 5 bases, with 11 bases sitting between them. The CDR3 has 14 amino acids. This CDR3 is CASSVGLTDYGYTF. The CDR3 nucleotides are TGTGCCAGCAGCGTAGGGCTCACAGATTATGGCTACACCTTC.

V is TRBV2 and J is TRBJ1-2, with D possibly TRBD1 on 5 matching bases. Germline values: CDR1 SNHLY, CDR2 FYNNEI. This CDR3 is built from 18 residues. The V end was cut by 2 bases, the J end by 7 bases, with 26 bases between. The CDR3 spells CASSEFRRTGRGEAGYTF. As DNA, the CDR3 is TGTGCCAGCAGTGAATTTCGGCGAACAGGTCGAGGGGAGGCTGGCTACACCTTC.

This clonotype was found a few times. V gene TRBV2 combines with J gene TRBJ2-7; D gene unclear. The CDR3 loop spans 16 amino acids. Trimming cost V 8 bases and J 2 bases, with 22 bases left between them. Germline CDR1 and CDR2: SNHLY and FYNNEI. The CDR3 reads CASGRRFGISAYEQYF. CDR3 DNA sequence: TGTGCCAGCGGGCGGCGGTTCGGAATTTCGGCCTACGAGCAGTACTTC. Full variable domain (missing parts from reference TRBV2 and TRBJ2-7): EPEVTQTPSHQVTQMGQEVILRCVPISNHLYFYWYRQILGQKVEFLVSFYNNEISEKSEIFDDQFSVERPDGSNFTLKIRSTKLEDSAMYFCASGRRFGISAYEQYFGPGTRLTVT.

This clonotype has a handful of counts. The chain couples TRBV6-1 to TRBJ2-7, with D possibly called TRBD1 or TRBD2 (5 bases each). The germline V gene has CDR1 MNHNS and CDR2 SASEGT. V was pared by 3 bases and J by 1 base, with 13 bases between. This CDR3 region has 15 residues. The CDR3 nucleotides are TGTGCCAGCAGTGATCGCCGGGACGGATCCTACGAGCAGTACTTC. It codes for CASSDRRDGSYEQYF.

The sample holds many counts of this clonotype. The CDR3 spells CASSPEGQGSSYEQYF. The CDR3 nucleotides are TGTGCCAGCAGCCCTGAAGGACAGGGGAGCTCCTACGAGCAGTACTTC. The chain employs TRBV6-5 and TRBJ2-7, with 9 nucleotides matching TRBD1. Germline V gene sequence: CDR1 MNHEY, CDR2 SVGAGI. The CDR3 covers 16 residues. The junction had 9 bases not matched to a gene; V was cut back by 6 bases and J by 0 bases.

To note about this clonotype: This may stem from a read error, because a much larger clone lies one nucleotide away. The chain couples TRBV27 to TRBJ2-3; D is undetermined. Trimming shortened V by 6 bases and J by 0 bases, and 7 bases separated the two germline ends. The CDR3 has 13 residues. Germline-derived CDR1 and CDR2 are MNHEY and SMNVEV (reference sequence). Written as DNA, the CDR3 is TGTGCCAGCAGCAGATCTAGCACAGATACGCAGTATTTT. This translates into CASSRSSTDTQYF.

This clonotype was observed a handful of times. The chain recombines TRBV7-8 with TRBJ2-3; TRBD1 aligns across 8 bases. Germline CDR1 and CDR2: SGHVS and FQNEAQ. The CDR3 extends over 21 amino acids. V lost 5 bases, J lost 2 bases, and 24 bases stayed unmatched. The CDR3 region is CASSPRDRSAVARRNTDTQYF. The CDR3 coding sequence is TGTGCCAGCAGCCCCCGGGACAGGAGTGCGGTAGCGCGGAGAAACACAGATACGCAGTATTTT.

This clonotype occurred many times. The gene calls are TRBV9 and TRBJ2-3; no clear D gene. Germline V gene data show CDR1 as SGDLS and CDR2 as YYNGEE. This CDR3 has 13 residues. Trimming took 0 bases from V and 4 from J, leaving 6 bases between them. CDR3 coding DNA: TGTGCCAGCAGCGTAGGGTTCTCAGATACGCAGTATTTT. This codes for CASSVGFSDTQYF.

The CDR3 region is CASSLARGGVQYF. In DNA form, the CDR3 reads TGTGCCAGCAGCTTAGCGCGGGGTGGGGTTCAGTACTTC. The chain is built from TRBV7-6 and TRBJ2-7; D is possibly TRBD2 (6 bases). Germline-derived CDR1 and CDR2 are SGHVS and FNYEAQ. This CDR3 contains 13 residues. With 0 bases removed from V and 10 bases from J, the gap between germline ends came to 13 bases.